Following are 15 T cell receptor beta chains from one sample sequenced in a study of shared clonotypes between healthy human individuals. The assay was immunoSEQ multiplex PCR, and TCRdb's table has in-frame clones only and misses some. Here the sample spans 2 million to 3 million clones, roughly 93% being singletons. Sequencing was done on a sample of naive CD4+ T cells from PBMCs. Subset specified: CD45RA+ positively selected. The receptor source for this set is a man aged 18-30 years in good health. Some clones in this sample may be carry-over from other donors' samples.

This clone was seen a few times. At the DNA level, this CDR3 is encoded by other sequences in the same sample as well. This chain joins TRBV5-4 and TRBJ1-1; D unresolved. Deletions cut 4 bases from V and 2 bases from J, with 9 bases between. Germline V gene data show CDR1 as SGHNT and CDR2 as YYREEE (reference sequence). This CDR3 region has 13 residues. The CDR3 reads CASSRTVNTEAFF. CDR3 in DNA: TGTGCCAGCAGCCGGACGGTCAACACTGAAGCTTTCTTT.

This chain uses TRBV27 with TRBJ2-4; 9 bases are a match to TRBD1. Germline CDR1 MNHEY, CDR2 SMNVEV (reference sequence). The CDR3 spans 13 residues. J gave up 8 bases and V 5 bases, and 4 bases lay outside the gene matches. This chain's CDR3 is CASSSDRGDIQYF. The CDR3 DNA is TGTGCCAGCAGTAGTGACAGGGGGGACATTCAGTACTTC.

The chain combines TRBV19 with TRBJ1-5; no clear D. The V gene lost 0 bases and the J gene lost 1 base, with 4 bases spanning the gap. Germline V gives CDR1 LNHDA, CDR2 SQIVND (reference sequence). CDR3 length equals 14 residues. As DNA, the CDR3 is TGTGCCAGTAGTATAGATAGCAGCAATCAGCCCCAGCATTTT. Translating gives CASSIDSSNQPQHF.

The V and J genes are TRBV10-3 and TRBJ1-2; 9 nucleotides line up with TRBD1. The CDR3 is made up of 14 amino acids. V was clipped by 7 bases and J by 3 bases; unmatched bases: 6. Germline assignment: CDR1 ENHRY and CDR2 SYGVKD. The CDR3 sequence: CAITQDRGDYGYTF. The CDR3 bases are TGTGCCATCACGCAGGACAGGGGAGACTATGGCTACACCTTC.

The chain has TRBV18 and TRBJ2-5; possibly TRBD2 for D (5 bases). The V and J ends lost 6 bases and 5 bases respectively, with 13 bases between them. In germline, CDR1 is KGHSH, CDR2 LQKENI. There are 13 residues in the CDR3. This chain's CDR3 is CASSRARDETQYF. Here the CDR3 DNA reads TGTGCCAGCTCCCGGGCTCGGGATGAGACCCAGTACTTC. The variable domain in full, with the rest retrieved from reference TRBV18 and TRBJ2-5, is NAGVMQNPRHLVRRRGQEARLRCSPMKGHSHVYWYRQLPEEGLKFMVYLQKENIIDESGMPKERFSAEFPKEGPSILRIQQVVRGDSAAYFCASSRARDETQYFGPGTRLLVL.

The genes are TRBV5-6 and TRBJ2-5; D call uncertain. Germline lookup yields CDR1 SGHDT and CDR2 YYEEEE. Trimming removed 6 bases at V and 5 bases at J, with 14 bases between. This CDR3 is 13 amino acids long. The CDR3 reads CASNKGPRETQYF. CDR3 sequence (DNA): TGTGCCAGCAACAAAGGACCCCGGGAGACCCAGTACTTC.

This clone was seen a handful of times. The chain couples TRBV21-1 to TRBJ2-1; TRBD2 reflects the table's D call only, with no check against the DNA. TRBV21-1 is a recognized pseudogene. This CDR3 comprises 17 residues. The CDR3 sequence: CASSIPPRDYRNNEQFF. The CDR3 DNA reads TGTGCCAGCAGCATACCACCCCGGGACTATCGAAACAATGAGCAGTTCTTC.

CDR3 sequence: CVLRRSVNIQYF. Here the CDR3 DNA reads TGTGTCTTACGACGGTCCGTCAACATTCAGTACTTC. J is TRBJ2-4 and V is TRBV7-5. TRBV7-5 is noted as a pseudogene. CDR3 length: 12 residues.

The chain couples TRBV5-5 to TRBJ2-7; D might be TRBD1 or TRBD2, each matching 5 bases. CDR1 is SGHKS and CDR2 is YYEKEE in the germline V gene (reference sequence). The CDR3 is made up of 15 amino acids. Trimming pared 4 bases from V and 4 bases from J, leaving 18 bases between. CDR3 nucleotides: TGTGCCAGCAGCACCCCCGGGACCCATACATACGAGCAGTACTTC. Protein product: CASSTPGTHTYEQYF.

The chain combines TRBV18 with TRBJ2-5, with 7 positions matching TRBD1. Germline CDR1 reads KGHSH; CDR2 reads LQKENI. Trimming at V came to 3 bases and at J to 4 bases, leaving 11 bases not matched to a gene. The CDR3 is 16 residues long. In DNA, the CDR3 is TGTGCCAGCTCACCGCTAACAGGGGCCCGGGGAGAGACCCAGTACTTC. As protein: CASSPLTGARGETQYF.

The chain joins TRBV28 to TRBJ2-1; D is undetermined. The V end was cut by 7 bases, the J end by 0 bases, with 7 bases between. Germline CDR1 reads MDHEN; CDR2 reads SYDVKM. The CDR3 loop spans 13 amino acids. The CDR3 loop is CASKESSYNEQFF. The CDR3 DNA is TGTGCCAGCAAGGAGAGCTCCTACAATGAGCAGTTCTTC.

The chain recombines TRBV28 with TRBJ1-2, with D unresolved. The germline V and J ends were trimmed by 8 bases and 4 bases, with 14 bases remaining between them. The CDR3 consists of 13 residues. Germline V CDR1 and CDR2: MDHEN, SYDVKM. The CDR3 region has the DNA TGTGCCAGCCGTCGAGTGTTAACCTATGGCTACACCTTC. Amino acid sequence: CASRRVLTYGYTF.

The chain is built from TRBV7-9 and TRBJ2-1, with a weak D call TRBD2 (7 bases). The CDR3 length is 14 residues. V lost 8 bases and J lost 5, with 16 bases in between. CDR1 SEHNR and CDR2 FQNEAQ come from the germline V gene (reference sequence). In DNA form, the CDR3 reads TGTGCCAGCCTGGGGGGGGCTTCCCACAATGAGCAGTTCTTC. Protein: CASLGGASHNEQFF.

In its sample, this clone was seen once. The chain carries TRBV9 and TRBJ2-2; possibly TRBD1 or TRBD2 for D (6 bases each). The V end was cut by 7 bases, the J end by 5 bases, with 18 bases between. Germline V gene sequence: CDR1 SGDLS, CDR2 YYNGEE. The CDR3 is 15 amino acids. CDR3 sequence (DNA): TGTGCCAGCGGGGGCAGGGGCGGAGGGACCGGGGAGCTGTTTTTT. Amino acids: CASGGRGGGTGELFF.

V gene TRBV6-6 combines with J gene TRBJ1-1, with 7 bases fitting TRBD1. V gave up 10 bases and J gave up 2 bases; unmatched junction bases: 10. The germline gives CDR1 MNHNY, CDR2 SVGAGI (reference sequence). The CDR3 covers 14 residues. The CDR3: CATRVDRANTEAFF. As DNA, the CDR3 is TGTGCCACCAGAGTCGACAGGGCTAACACTGAAGCTTTCTTT.